One T cell receptor beta chain is described in this entry. This entry comes from a study of blood T cell repertoires in COVID-19. On the study more broadly: Both acute and convalescent COVID-19 samples were obtained from the United States, Italy and Spain. The cDNA or gDNA used as material had been derived from T cells, B-cell-depleted T cells, or PBMCs.

V lost 2 bases and J lost 0, with 14 bases in between. The CDR3 runs 18 residues. CDR1 and CDR2 (germline): LGHNA, YNFKEQ. In the original workflow: Reference gene primer amplification in the assay estimated nucleated cell counts. Data came from immunoSEQ multiplex PCR; TCRdb stores just in-frame clones and leaves some out. The D gene and trimming were derived from the DNA, and the V and J assignments and clone size from that table. The sample comprises about 390,000 clones, about 87% of which are singletons, and about 2% rests with the top ten. Seattle patients were enrolled while actively infected and followed longitudinally.

The sequencing input was peripheral blood. V usage is TRBV4-2 and J usage is TRBJ2-6; D unclear. This receptor was obtained from an older woman with COVID-19, enrolled during active disease. The chain's CDR3 is CASSQKVNSFSGANVLTF. The CDR3 nucleotides are TGTGCCAGCAGCCAAAAGGTAAACAGCTTCTCTGGGGCCAACGTCCTGACTTTC.